This T cell receptor beta chain was sequenced for a study of PD-L1 blockade in urothelial cancer. Overall study context: Male patients with bladder-origin urothelial cancer numbered about nine tenths of the roughly 29. The analyses of blood took place 3 weeks (second dose) and 6 weeks after treatment start.

In this sample, this clone turned up many times. Mismatch with germline at one junction end may stem from a read error. Noted time point: peripheral blood 6 weeks after treatment start. Into every PCR, synthetic TCR analog templates were spiked. Assay used: immunoSEQ multiplex PCR; TCRdb lists only in-frame clones, some missing. The table shows about 50,000 clones, with approximately 85% occurring only once. CDR3 size: 14 residues. Germline V lookup: CDR1 SEHNR, CDR2 FQNEAQ (reference sequence). This clonotype was obtained from a man aged 45-65 years with urothelial cancer. Sample: PBMCs, taken around atezolizumab (anti-PD-L1) treatment. The chain carries TRBV7-9 and TRBJ2-7, with D perhaps matching TRBD1 (6 bases). The CDR3 DNA is TGTGCCAGCAGCGTAGCCGGGACACTCTACGAGCAGTACTTC. It is translated as CASSVAGTLYEQYF.